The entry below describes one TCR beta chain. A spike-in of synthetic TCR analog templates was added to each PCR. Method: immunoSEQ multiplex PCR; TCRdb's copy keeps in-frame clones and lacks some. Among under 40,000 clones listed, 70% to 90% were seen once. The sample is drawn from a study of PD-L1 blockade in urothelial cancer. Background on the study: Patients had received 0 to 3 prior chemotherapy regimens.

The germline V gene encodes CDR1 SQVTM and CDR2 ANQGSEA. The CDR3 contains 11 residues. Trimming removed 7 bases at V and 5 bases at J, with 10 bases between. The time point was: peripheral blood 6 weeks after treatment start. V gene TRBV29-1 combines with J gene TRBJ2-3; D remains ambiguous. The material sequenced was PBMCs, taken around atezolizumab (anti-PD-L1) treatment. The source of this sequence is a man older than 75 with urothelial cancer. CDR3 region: CSASERDTQYF. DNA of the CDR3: TGCAGCGCAAGCGAAAGAGATACGCAGTATTTT.